The T cell receptor beta chain under discussion was sequenced for a study of naive and memory T cell subsets. Note on this clonotype: Antigen: not known.

Germline CDR1 MNHEY, CDR2 SVGEGT. Trimming took 10 bases from V and 3 from J, leaving 13 bases between them. The CDR3 runs 12 residues. Study results and caveats: Possibly reflecting memory cells re-expressing CD45RA, a few larger clonotypes occurred in naive repertoires, especially CD8.

An equimolar mix of two oligonucleotides served as the beta constant-region primer for TRBC1 and TRBC2. Four rounds of PCR amplified the ligated cDNA using nested alpha and beta constant-region primers plus SP2. TCRdb re-called the UMI-ligation and nested PCR reads with MiXCR, one entry per CDR3 protein. There are over 130,000 distinct CDR3 sequences in the sample; approximately 20% occur only once, and approximately 0.63% lies in the top ten. This chain links TRBV6-2 or TRBV6-3 with TRBJ2-7; D call uncertain. Sequencing was performed on naive CD8+ T cells from blood. This TCR was recovered from a human donor in good health. CDR3 loop: CAISTRLYEQYF. The DNA for the CDR3 is TGTGCCATCTCGACTCGCCTCTACGAGCAGTACTTC.